A single sample gave rise to the 5 T cell receptor beta chains below, sequenced in a study of T cell repertoires in ileal Crohn's disease (dated by TCRdb to about 2019). The sample's time point, from its label and the paper: inflamed ileum from the surgical specimen. Library preparation used the immunoSEQ multiplex PCR assay. Not all clones reach the TCRdb copy of this immuneACCESS table, which keeps in-frame sequences only. Checked studies attribute under half of the gap to unresolved V genes and leave the rest unexplained. The sample has around 15,000 clones on record, approximately 79% of them singletons. Of the sample, 11% to 15% falls within the top ten clones. Sequenced material: ileal tissue. The source of these receptors is an adult with Crohn's disease.

V usage is TRBV5-1 and J usage is TRBJ1-1; 9 nucleotides match TRBD1. Germline V gives CDR1 SGHRS, CDR2 YFSETQ. Trimming at V came to 4 bases and at J to 1 base, leaving 8 bases not matched to a gene. The CDR3 totals 16 residues. Here the CDR3 DNA reads TGCGCCAGCAGCGACCGGGACAGGGTAGGGAACACTGAAGCTTTCTTT. It is translated as CASSDRDRVGNTEAFF.

The chain is built from TRBV21-1 and TRBJ2-7; the listed D gene, TRBD2, was not tested against the DNA. TRBV21-1 has pseudogene status. The CDR3 consists of 17 residues. The CDR3 region has the DNA TGTGCCAGCAGCAATAGCAGTATAAGGGAGAGCTCCTACGAGCAGTACTTC. Its protein product is CASSNSSIRESSYEQYF.

This clone is judged medium-sized. This chain uses TRBV7-6 with TRBJ1-2, with 7 bases identical to TRBD1. CDR3 length: 13 residues. Unmatched junction bases numbered 9, after V lost 6 bases and J lost 8 bases. Germline V gene data show CDR1 as SGHVS and CDR2 as FNYEAQ. The CDR3 protein is CASSPKTGIGYTF. CDR3 nucleotide sequence: TGTGCCAGCAGTCCCAAGACAGGGATCGGCTACACCTTC.

This sequence joins TRBV4-1 and TRBJ1-2, with unresolved D. Trimming took 5 bases from V and 4 from J, leaving 23 bases between them. CDR1 and CDR2 from the germline V gene are MGHRA and YSYEKL. The length of the CDR3 is 17 residues. CDR3 sequence: CASSTRWAGGGIYGYTF. CDR3 DNA sequence: TGCGCCAGCAGCACAAGATGGGCAGGCGGAGGGATCTATGGCTACACCTTC.

The chain has TRBV10-3 and TRBJ1-2, with D possibly matching TRBD1 (5 bases). CDR3 size: 17 residues. Germline V lookup: CDR1 ENHRY, CDR2 SYGVKD. Deletions cut 2 bases from V and 0 bases from J, with 16 bases between. DNA for the CDR3: TGTGCCATCAGTGAGCCGGAAGGGTCAGGGACTAACTATGGCTACACCTTC. Its protein product is CAISEPEGSGTNYGYTF.